Detailed here is one T cell receptor beta chain. It lacks a known antigen. There are no base qualities to consult, and no much larger clone falls within one base. CD4+ T cells from unexposed donors were collected before the COVID-19 pandemic (2011-2018). After approximately 11 days of culture, CD4+ T cells were isolated with the EasySep CD4+ T cell isolation kit. As far as cell numbers permitted, CD4+ T cells from unexposed donors were tested for reactivity against SARS-CoV-2 S and N as well as four spike pools from common cold coronaviruses. Each well held 2 million or so PBMCs cultured in IMDM containing about 5.3% human AB serum and roughly 9.4 IU/ml IL-2. Half of the culture medium was replaced with fresh IL-2-containing medium on days 3 and 7. Each peptide culture condition was generally run in triplicate replicate wells. Leukapheresis product for the unexposed donors was bought commercially. PBMCs were isolated from leukapheresis product or whole blood by Ficoll-Paque PLUS gradient centrifugation. PBMCs were either cryopreserved at -140 degrees C or used fresh in the expansion assay. The QIAamp Micro DNA Kit was used to extract genomic DNA from the CD4+ T cells.

The junction shows trimming of 5 bases on V and 4 bases on J, and the gene matches do not reach 10 bases of it. There are 15 amino acids in the CDR3, from cysteine to phenylalanine inclusive. The retained sequence is limited to the CDR3, 45 bases, with the frame set at the first base. Per the germline V gene, SGHTA is the CDR1 and FQGTGA is the CDR2. This record belongs to a study of CD4 T cells in relation to SARS-CoV-2 and coronaviruses (dated by TCRdb to about 2021). Turning to the overall study: In the ViraFEST assay, PBMCs were cultured with antigen for roughly 11 days, after which TCR beta CDR3s were sequenced to identify antigen-specific clonal expansions. A different, Illumina-based TCR-beta assay was used to sequence expansion assays from other donors in the study. An HIV-1 Nef peptide pool or a culture without peptide was used as the negative reference condition. HLA restriction was mapped for shared crossreactive spike epitopes using patient-derived lymphoblastoid cell lines. Samples from three pre-COVID donors and the naive versus memory experiments were sequenced with the Adaptive Biotechnologies TCR-sequencing kit; other data were Illumina-based. The study assessed, at the TCR clonotype level, memory CD4+ T cell crossreactivity between SARS-CoV-2 and common cold coronavirus spike proteins.

The research as a whole found: Crossreactive clones showed significantly weaker SARS-CoV-2-driven expansion than monoreactive clones, consistent with antigenic imprinting. Because the crossreactivity analysis focused on spike protein, crossreactivity against other viral proteins was not assessed. Small numbers of patients and of tested TCRs limited the study. Memory CD4+ clonotypes crossrecognizing SARS-CoV-2 and at least one common cold coronavirus spike were found in approximately 60% of donors. Pre-pandemic and post-infection samples were not both contributed by any donor, so tracing of the source of pre-existing responses was limited.

Libraries were built with the immunoSEQ multiplex PCR assay. On the study's bioinformatics: During preprocessing, nonproductive sequences were removed, as were CDR3s that did not start with C, did not end with F or W, or were shorter than 7 amino acids. The MANAFEST web app identified antigen-specific clonotypes based on expansion compared with the reference and other culture wells. A clone was considered positive if significant expansion relative to the reference culture was observed in 2 of 3 replicate wells at an FDR below 0.05. To be called positive, a clone also had to show significant expansion compared with every other tandem well and an odds ratio greater than 5. After three terminal residues were trimmed from each end, CDR3 homology was quantified as pairwise Levenshtein distance using the stringdist R package. Entries here come from immuneACCESS through TCRdb and include only in-frame sequences with V and J called. Some clones fail to appear in such tables; in the studies checked, an unresolved V gene covers under half of the shortfall, and the cause of the remainder is unknown. V, J and clone size were drawn from that table, and D and trimming were deduced from the DNA. Counted in this sample were fewer than 25,000 clones; approximately 82% of them appeared once. The top ten clones comprise about 30% of the sample.

Sequencing was done on a sample of CD4+ T cells from PBMCs, cultured in vitro. The chain employs TRBV7-3 and TRBJ2-5; 7 central bases correspond to TRBD2. The source of this sequence is a human donor in good health. The CDR3 is CASSPQGGRLETQYF. The sequence in DNA is TGTGCCAGCAGCCCTCAGGGCGGGAGATTAGAGACCCAGTACTTC.